Shown below are 10 T cell receptor beta chains from a single sample sequenced in a study of T-cell memory formation after mild COVID-19. Via MiXCR, TCRdb re-called the 5' RACE reads, giving one row per CDR3 protein. Seen here are about 110,000 distinct CDR3 sequences, roughly 19% observed once, and the top ten hold roughly 5.5%. Source material: PBMCs or a T cell subset sorted from them (not recorded which). All receptors derive from a man aged 18-30 years who had mild COVID-19 (a few samples of this study predate the infection). Cell type and time point are not known.

V usage is TRBV24-1 and J usage is TRBJ2-7, with D tentatively TRBD1 (6 bases). Germline CDR1 reads KGHDR; CDR2 reads SFDVKD. The CDR3 totals 15 residues. V was shortened by 5 bases and J by 1 base, with 14 bases between the two germline ends. CDR3 protein: CATSGDRLSSYEQYF. The CDR3 coding sequence is TGTGCCACCAGTGGAGACAGGCTGTCTTCCTACGAGCAGTACTTC.

The chain links TRBV5-1 to TRBJ2-2, with D possibly matching TRBD1 (6 bases). The CDR3 runs to 14 residues. Germline CDR1 SGHRS, CDR2 YFSETQ. V lost 0 bases and J 4 bases, leaving 7 bases between the germline ends. DNA for the CDR3: TGCGCCAGCAGCTTGGGACAGGCCACCGGGGAGCTGTTTTTT. Its translation is CASSLGQATGELFF. The whole variable domain, filled in from reference TRBV5-1 and TRBJ2-2, reads KAGVTQTPRYLIKTRGQQVTLSCSPISGHRSVSWYQQTPGQGLQFLFEYFSETQRNKGNFPGRFSGRQFSNSRSEMNVSTLELGDSALYLCASSLGQATGELFFGEGSRLTVL.

This clonotype was counted a few times. The chain employs TRBV5-1 and TRBJ2-6; D call uncertain. The CDR3 runs to 15 residues. Germline CDR1 and CDR2: SGHRS and YFSETQ. The germline V and J ends were trimmed by 3 bases and 0 bases, with 7 bases remaining between them. In nucleotides, the CDR3 is TGCGCCAGCAGCTCACAGTCCTCTGGGGCCAACGTCCTGACTTTC. Its protein is CASSSQSSGANVLTF.

The sample holds a few counts of this clonotype. It is unclear where the CDR3 begins or ends on the DNA, so no DNA is shown, and the CDR3 is as TCRdb lists it. The chain links TRBV5-1 to TRBJ2-3. Germline V gene data show CDR1 as SGHRS and CDR2 as YFSETQ. Including both end residues, the CDR3 is 18 amino acids long. The CDR3 reads CASSLDAFWRRGTDTQYF.

The V gene is TRBV5-1, the J gene TRBJ2-1; D possibly corresponds to TRBD2 (7 bases). V lost 4 bases to trimming and J lost 0 bases, with 17 bases between them. Looked up from germline, CDR1 is SGHRS and CDR2 is YFSETQ. The CDR3 has 17 residues. CDR3 sequence (DNA): TGCGCCAGCAGCCTGCGGGGGCAACTCATCTCCTACAATGAGCAGTTCTTC. Amino acid sequence: CASSLRGQLISYNEQFF.

This clonotype came up a few times. The J gene is TRBJ1-5, the V gene TRBV12-3 or TRBV12-4; D remains unclear. V was cut by 3 bases and J by 0 bases, with 6 bases left in between. The CDR3 length is 14 residues. The CDR3 loop is CASSFTDSNQPQHF. The CDR3 nucleotides are TGTGCCAGCAGTTTTACGGATAGCAATCAGCCCCAGCATTTT.

This clonotype was found a few times. The rearrangement joins TRBV7-2 to TRBJ1-6; D is unresolved. In germline, CDR1 is SGHTA, CDR2 FQGNSA. This CDR3 is built from 13 residues. V shed 4 bases and J shed 14 bases, with 15 bases lying between them. CDR3 residues: CASSSYREVSLHF. Written as DNA, the CDR3 is TGTGCCAGCAGCTCCTATCGGGAGGTGTCCCTCCACTTT.

This chain connects TRBV3-1 to TRBJ1-2; D is ambiguous. V was trimmed by 0 bases and J by 0 bases, leaving 8 bases between them. The V gene's germline CDR1 is LGHDT and CDR2 YNNKEL (reference sequence). This CDR3 has 15 amino acids. The chain's CDR3 is CASSQDIRANYGYTF. The CDR3 DNA follows: TGTGCCAGCAGCCAAGATATTAGGGCTAACTATGGCTACACCTTC. Combining the CDR3 with reference TRBV3-1 and TRBJ1-2 gives the whole variable domain DTAVSQTPKYLVTQMGNDKSIKCEQNLGHDTMYWYKQDSKKFLKIMFSYNNKELIINETVPNRFSPKSPDKAHLNLHINSLELGDSAVYFCASSQDIRANYGYTFGSGTRLTVV.

This chain joins TRBV11-2 and TRBJ1-1; D is unresolved. The germline gives CDR1 SGHAT, CDR2 FQNNGV. Deletions cut 0 bases from V and 4 bases from J, with 15 bases between. The CDR3 has 16 residues. The DNA for the CDR3 is TGTGCCAGCAGCTTAGACCAAGGACGGGATCTCACTGAAGCTTTCTTT. Amino acids: CASSLDQGRDLTEAFF. The entire variable domain, with the rest obtained from reference TRBV11-2 and TRBJ1-1, is as follows: EAGVAQSPRYKIIEKRQSVAFWCNPISGHATLYWYQQILGQGPKLLIQFQNNGVVDDSQLPKDRFSAERLKGVDSTLKIQPAKLEDSAVYLCASSLDQGRDLTEAFFGQGTRLTVV.

CDR3 amino acids: CASSPFGSGETQYF. DNA of the CDR3: TGTGCCAGCAGCCCCTTTGGTTCGGGAGAGACCCAGTACTTC. The chain is built from TRBV12-3 or TRBV12-4 and TRBJ2-5; D ambiguous. The V gene lost 6 bases and the J gene lost 4 bases, with 15 bases spanning the gap. The CDR3 is 14 amino acids.